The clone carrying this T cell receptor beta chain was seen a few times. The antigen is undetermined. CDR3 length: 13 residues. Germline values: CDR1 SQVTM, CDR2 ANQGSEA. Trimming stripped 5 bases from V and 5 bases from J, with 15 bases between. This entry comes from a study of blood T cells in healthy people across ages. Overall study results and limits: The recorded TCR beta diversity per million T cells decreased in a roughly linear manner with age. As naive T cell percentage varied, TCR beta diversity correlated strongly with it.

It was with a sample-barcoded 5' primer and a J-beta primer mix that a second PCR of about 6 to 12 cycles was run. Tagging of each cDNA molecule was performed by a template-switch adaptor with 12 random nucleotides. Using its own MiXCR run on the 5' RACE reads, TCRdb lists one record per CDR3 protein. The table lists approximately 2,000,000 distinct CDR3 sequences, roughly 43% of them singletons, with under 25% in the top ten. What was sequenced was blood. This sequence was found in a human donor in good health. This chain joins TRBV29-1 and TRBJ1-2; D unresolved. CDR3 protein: CSVHEGFRYGYTF. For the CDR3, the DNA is TGCAGCGTTCATGAGGGTTTTAGGTATGGCTACACCTTC.